A selection of T cell receptor beta chains follows, all from one sample in a study of blood T cell repertoires in COVID-19. The data were produced by immunoSEQ multiplex PCR, yet TCRdb's version contains in-frame clones alone and is incomplete. The sample has some 100,000 clones; about nine tenths are singletons. The specimen sequenced was peripheral blood. The receptors were sampled from a man aged 50-59 years with acute or convalescent COVID-19. CDR3s include the opening cysteine and the closing phenylalanine or tryptophan. D genes are given only for firm matches. Rows give clone size only sometimes, using once, few, many, or a class for an expanded clone.

cdr3_aa cdr3_nt d_call v_call clone_size j_call
CASSLRNYGYTF TGTGCCAGCAGCTTGAGAAACTATGGCTACACCTTC NA TRBV11-3 NA TRBJ1-2
CASPTKEKRYGYTF TGTGCCAGCCCAACGAAAGAAAAGCGTTATGGCTACACCTTC NA TRBV6-5 once TRBJ1-2
CASSPLGGVADAQYF TGTGCCAGCAGCCCCCTCGGCGGAGTAGCAGATGCGCAGTATTTT NA TRBV11-3 NA TRBJ2-3
CASSKTGEGQPQHF TGTGCCAGCTCAAAAACAGGGGAAGGACAGCCCCAGCATTTT TRBD1 TRBV18 NA TRBJ1-5
CASSQLQSYEQYF TGCGCCAGCAGCCAACTCCAGTCCTACGAGCAGTACTTC NA TRBV4-1 NA TRBJ2-7
CASSYAPRRDNEQFF TGTGCCAGCAGTTACGCGCCGAGGCGGGACAATGAGCAGTTCTTC NA TRBV6-5 NA TRBJ2-1
CASTGRAGNTIYF TGTGCCAGCACGGGGAGGGCTGGAAACACCATATATTTT NA TRBV6-5 few TRBJ1-3
CASSLGAGSRVETQYF TGTGCCAGCAGCTTAGGGGCCGGGAGCAGGGTCGAGACCCAGTACTTC NA TRBV7-6 few TRBJ2-5
CASSPTGLAVMNF TGTGCCAGCAGTCCCACGGGACTAGCGGTAATGAACTTC TRBD2 TRBV6-2/TRBV6-3 NA TRBJ2-7
CASNYGPSTEQYF TGTGCCAGCAATTACGGGCCTAGCACCGAGCAGTACTTC NA TRBV12-3/TRBV12-4 NA TRBJ2-7
CATSDLPGQPQHF TGTGCCACCAGTGATTTGCCAGGGCAGCCCCAGCATTTT NA TRBV24-1 NA TRBJ1-5
CASSLGVRGYEQYF TGTGCCAGCAGCTTAGGGGTAAGGGGATACGAGCAGTACTTC NA TRBV11-2 NA TRBJ2-7
CASHMRQESYEQYF TGTGCCAGCCATATGAGACAGGAGTCCTACGAGCAGTACTTC NA TRBV2 NA TRBJ2-7
CASSQNNKQYF TGTGCCAGCAGCCAAAATAACAAGCAGTACTTC NA TRBV14 NA TRBJ2-7
CAWRLEGASPLHF TGTGCCTGGAGATTAGAGGGTGCTTCACCCCTCCACTTT NA TRBV30 NA TRBJ1-6
CASSMGRTDTQYF TGTGCCAGTAGTATGGGCCGTACAGATACGCAGTATTTT NA TRBV19 NA TRBJ2-3
CATSRVRGQGSEAFF TGTGCCACCAGCAGAGTTAGGGGGCAGGGGTCTGAAGCTTTCTTT TRBD1 TRBV15 NA TRBJ1-1
CASSPFNTEAFF TGTGCCAGCAGCCCCTTTAACACTGAAGCTTTCTTT NA TRBV7-9 NA TRBJ1-1
CASSFSGAYEQYF TGCGCCAGCAGCTTTTCAGGGGCCTACGAGCAGTACTTC NA TRBV5-1 NA TRBJ2-7
CASSSRGQVAEKLFF TGTGCCAGCAGCTCTCGGGGACAGGTTGCGGAGAAACTGTTTTTT TRBD1 TRBV5-8 NA TRBJ1-4
CASSRLGDRVPDTQYF TGTGCCAGCAGCCGACTAGGGGACAGGGTACCAGATACGCAGTATTTT TRBD1 TRBV3-1/TRBV3-2 once TRBJ2-3
CASSFGTGSLGEKLFF TGCGCCAGCAGCTTCGGAACGGGGTCTTTAGGGGAAAAACTGTTTTTT NA TRBV5-1 NA TRBJ1-4
CASSFWDTESSYEQYF TGTGCCAGCAGCTTTTGGGACACGGAAAGCTCCTACGAGCAGTACTTC NA TRBV5-4 NA TRBJ2-7
CASSFAGGDRGYTF TGTGCCAGCAGCTTCGCAGGGGGCGATCGCGGCTACACCTTC TRBD1 TRBV7-9 NA TRBJ1-2
CASDSTGLAGTGELFF TGCGCCAGCGATTCAACGGGACTAGCGGGCACCGGGGAGCTGTTTTTT TRBD2 TRBV5-1 NA TRBJ2-2
CASSDSRVDNSPLHF TGCGCCAGCAGTGATTCAAGAGTGGATAATTCACCCCTCCACTTT NA TRBV10-2 NA TRBJ1-6
CASSFGGSSYNSPLHF TGTGCCAGCAGTTTCGGCGGGAGCTCCTATAATTCACCCCTCCACTTT NA TRBV28 NA TRBJ1-6
CASSSRGGTEAFF TGTGCCAGCAGCTCCAGGGGCGGGACTGAAGCTTTCTTT NA TRBV13 NA TRBJ1-1
CASSPVTGGLLENEKLFF TGTGCCAGCTCACCGGTAACAGGGGGCCTTTTGGAAAATGAAAAACTGTTTTTT TRBD1 TRBV18 NA TRBJ1-4
CASSPRSGGHATNEKLFF TGTGCCAGCTCACCACGCTCAGGGGGTCACGCAACTAATGAAAAACTGTTTTTT TRBD1 TRBV18 NA TRBJ1-4
CASSQDRPAAGETQYF TGCGCCAGCAGCCAAGATAGGCCTGCGGCAGGGGAGACCCAGTACTTC NA TRBV4-3 NA TRBJ2-5
CASTRRPETNYGYTF TGTGCCAGCACCCGGCGGCCAGAGACTAACTATGGCTACACCTTC NA TRBV6-5 NA TRBJ1-2
CASSSVGQETQYF TGTGCCAGTAGTAGTGTCGGCCAAGAGACCCAGTACTTC NA TRBV19 NA TRBJ2-5
CASSYSGRGDNEQFF TGTGCCAGCAGCTATAGCGGGAGGGGAGACAATGAGCAGTTCTTC TRBD2 TRBV5-4 NA TRBJ2-1
CASSTSGYYEQYF TGTGCCAGCAGTACTAGCGGGTACTACGAGCAGTACTTC TRBD2 TRBV6-6 NA TRBJ2-7
CASSPPVSDTQYF TGTGCCAGCTCACCACCTGTCTCAGATACGCAGTATTTT NA TRBV18 NA TRBJ2-3
CASSLAGTGVYGYTF TGTGCCAGCAGCTTGGCCGGGACAGGGGTTTATGGCTACACCTTC TRBD1 TRBV5-4 NA TRBJ1-2
CASKTDTYSNQPQHF TGCGCCAGCAAGACCGACACATATAGCAATCAGCCCCAGCATTTT NA TRBV5-1 NA TRBJ1-5
CASSYLGGLGDSPLHF TGTGCCAGCAGTTACTTAGGCGGACTAGGGGATTCACCCCTCCACTTT NA TRBV6-5 NA TRBJ1-6
CASSLAGGLAGAAGELFF TGCGCCAGCAGCTTGGCCGGGGGACTAGCGGGAGCTGCCGGGGAGCTGTTTTTT TRBD2 TRBV5-1 NA TRBJ2-2
CASMTSGSVGGELFF TGTGCCAGCATGACTAGCGGGAGTGTTGGCGGGGAGCTGTTTTTT TRBD2 TRBV6-5 once TRBJ2-2
CASSSDRTYGYTF TGTGCCAGCAGCTCCGACAGAACCTATGGCTACACCTTC NA TRBV5-4 NA TRBJ1-2
CASSPRVGWEQFF TGTGCCAGCAGCCCCCGCGTGGGCTGGGAGCAGTTCTTC NA TRBV3-1/TRBV3-2 NA TRBJ2-1
CASNVWGQKTQHF TGTGCCAGCAACGTTTGGGGGCAAAAGACCCAGCATTTT NA TRBV12-3/TRBV12-4 NA TRBJ1-5
CASSPVLGDYGYTF TGTGCCAGCAGCCCCGTGTTAGGGGACTATGGCTACACCTTC NA TRBV5-5 NA TRBJ1-2
CASSYVSATNEKLFF TGTGCCAGCAGTTACGTTAGTGCAACTAATGAAAAACTGTTTTTT NA TRBV6-6 NA TRBJ1-4
CATSAQGGRNEQFF TGTGCCACCAGTGCCCAGGGGGGCAGGAATGAGCAGTTCTTC NA TRBV24-1 NA TRBJ2-1
CASRQDRDEQYF TGTGCCAGCCGTCAGGACAGGGACGAGCAGTACTTC TRBD1 TRBV6-5 NA TRBJ2-7
CASSPGTDYNSPLHF TGTGCCAGCAGCCCCGGGACAGACTATAATTCACCCCTCCACTTT TRBD1 TRBV5-4 once TRBJ1-6
CASSIRGAFGQPQHF TGTGCCAGTAGTATACGGGGGGCGTTTGGTCAGCCCCAGCATTTT NA TRBV19 NA TRBJ1-5
CASSVPSTEARDEQFF TGTGCCAGCAGCGTACCCTCCACTGAGGCCAGGGATGAGCAGTTCTTC NA TRBV9 once TRBJ2-1
CASSLVGQGGTGELFF TGTGCCAGCAGCTTGGTGGGACAGGGGGGGACCGGGGAGCTGTTTTTT TRBD1 TRBV5-4 NA TRBJ2-2
CAWSRLAEYNEQFF TGTGCCTGGAGTCGGCTAGCGGAGTACAATGAGCAGTTCTTC TRBD2 TRBV30 NA TRBJ2-1
CAWSGGTGDLTIYF TGTGCCTGGAGTGGTGGGACAGGGGATCTCACCATATATTTT TRBD1 TRBV30 once TRBJ1-3
CASSPVGQGAHEQYF TGTGCCAGCAGTCCAGTGGGACAGGGGGCTCACGAGCAGTACTTC TRBD1 TRBV7-2 NA TRBJ2-7
CASSYRTGPSYEQYF TGTGCCAGCAGTTACCGGACAGGGCCCTCCTACGAGCAGTACTTC TRBD1 TRBV6-2/TRBV6-3 NA TRBJ2-7
CAIGQGYEQYF TGTGCCATCGGACAGGGGTACGAGCAGTACTTC TRBD1 TRBV10-3 NA TRBJ2-7